The clone carrying this T cell receptor (beta chain) was seen a few times. The target antigen is unknown. This sample was included in a study of regulatory T cells in long-lasting Graves disease. Points from the study as a whole: Persistent Graves' disease cases displayed lower TCR diversity than newly diagnosed ones.

Indicated time point: newly diagnosed GD, antithyroid drugs for less than 3 months. With RNA extracted from PBMCs as input, the TCR library was made. Assembly of TCR beta libraries relied on iRepertoire HTBI primers together with Arm-PCR of CDR3 regions. Methods used by the authors: Samples collectively showed 62 TRBV and around 15 TRBJ segments. MiXCR, run by TCRdb on the multiplex PCR reads, gives a single entry per CDR3 protein. These V and J calls are TCRdb output, not the study's own analysis. This table has some 450,000 distinct CDR3 sequences, about a sixth appearing once. This CDR3 is 14 amino acids long. The germline V gene encodes CDR1 DFQATT and CDR2 SNEGSKA (reference sequence). These data also formed part of another study, on T cells in Graves' hyperthyroidism and ophthalmopathy. That investigation notes: Orbital computed tomography, thyroid ultrasound, serum thyroxine and TRAb, and clinical symptoms together informed the diagnoses.

J is TRBJ2-3 and V is TRBV20-1, with 13 bases that match TRBD2. The better agreement between TRBJ2-5 and the DNA end casts doubt on the J call. This TCR was sampled from a woman in her 30s with Graves disease. The sample consisted of peripheral blood mononuclear cells (PBMCs), taken at new diagnosis, from a patient treated with antithyroid drugs. For the CDR3, the DNA is TGCAGTGCAGGACTAGCGGGAGAAGTTGAGACCCAGTACTTC. Protein product: CSAGLAGEVETQYF.